These T cell receptor beta chains were read from a single sample in a study of CD8 T cells in ankylosing spondylitis. Each CDR3 protein is one row after TCRdb ran MiXCR on the 5' RACE reads. The sample gives 350,000 or so distinct CDR3 sequences, roughly 8% of which show up once; roughly 15% is in the top ten. Sequencing used blood, either unsorted or a sorted T cell fraction (not recorded which). Receptor source: a male donor with ankylosing spondylitis. CDR3s include the opening cysteine and the closing phenylalanine or tryptophan. D genes are given only for firm matches.

>TRBD2|TRBJ2-2|TRBV7-9
CASSTLGAGAGTGELFF
>NA|TRBJ1-4|TRBV12-3/TRBV12-4
CASSTGGFNEKLFF
>TRBD2|TRBJ2-4|TRBV7-6
CASSPGLAGGRNIQYF
>NA|TRBJ2-1|TRBV7-8
CASSFGDEQFF
>TRBD1|TRBJ2-1|TRBV5-1
CASRPGTGLAEQFF
>TRBD1|TRBJ2-1|TRBV29-1
CSIRDRGNEQFF
>TRBD2|TRBJ2-1|TRBV4-1
CASSPDAGGVYNEQFF
>TRBD1|TRBJ2-5|TRBV5-1
CASSTRQGIKTQYF
>NA|TRBJ1-4|TRBV20-1
CSARPLGRTNEKLFF
>NA|TRBJ2-3|TRBV19
CASSRGNTDTQYF
>TRBD2|TRBJ2-1|TRBV5-1
CASSQTSFSSYNEQFF
>TRBD2|TRBJ2-3|TRBV29-1
CSVEENSGRGDTQYF
>NA|TRBJ2-3|TRBV12-3/TRBV12-4
CASSSEIGWGTQYF
>NA|TRBJ1-3|TRBV28
CASSLCSRGCTIYF
>NA|TRBJ2-7|TRBV10-3
CAISEEVQSSYEQYF
>NA|TRBJ2-1|TRBV6-2/TRBV6-3
CASSRLGEQFF
>NA|TRBJ2-5|TRBV7-3
CASSLGELETQYF
>NA|TRBJ2-3|TRBV20-1
CSASESSGGTDTQYF
>TRBD2|TRBJ2-2|TRBV5-6
CARGRGGTVNTGELFF
>NA|TRBJ2-3|TRBV11-3
CASSFMGSTDTQYF
>NA|TRBJ2-5|TRBV7-9
CASSSLSGSDLETQYF
>NA|TRBJ1-2|TRBV29-1
CSVVPANYGYTF
>NA|TRBJ1-3|TRBV11-3
CASSPRTLSSGNTIYF
>NA|TRBJ2-1|TRBV28
CASRLGSTMVEQFF
>NA|TRBJ2-1|TRBV13
CASSESGHSYNEQFF
>NA|TRBJ2-1|TRBV5-1
CASSIVGPNEQFF
>TRBD1|TRBJ1-2|TRBV3-1
CASSLTGDSDTYNYGYTF
>NA|TRBJ2-1|TRBV20-1
CSARANRERYNEQFF
>NA|TRBJ2-1|TRBV4-2
CASSQDLGHNEQFF
>TRBD2|TRBJ2-7|TRBV20-1
CSATKPGLAEYEQYF
>TRBD2|TRBJ2-4|TRBV5-1
CASSFRPLREGLGWAKNIQYF
>NA|TRBJ2-7|TRBV29-1
CSVASGTGSYEQYF
>NA|TRBJ2-2|TRBV28
CASSWRVGELFF
>NA|TRBJ2-3|TRBV12-3/TRBV12-4
CASSWSGSGPYF
>NA|TRBJ1-5|TRBV7-2
CASTPIGSNQPQHF
>TRBD2|TRBJ2-3|TRBV27
CASSPGTSGRGDTQYF
>TRBD2|TRBJ2-3|TRBV7-3
CASSWAGTSGRNTQYF
>NA|TRBJ2-7|TRBV5-1
CASSAWIELSYEQYF